One and the same sample provided the 22 T cell receptor beta chains below, sequenced in a study of cytomegalovirus exposure and HLA in healthy donors. The PCR contained 60 Vbeta and 13 Jbeta primers. Method: immunoSEQ multiplex PCR; TCRdb's copy keeps in-frame clones and lacks some. The data contain more than 150,000 clones, around 80% of them singletons. What was sequenced was PBMCs. These receptors were obtained from a man between 18 and 35 years old in good health and CMV-seronegative.

This clone was detected only once. This chain connects TRBV6-6 to TRBJ2-5, with TRBD1 identical over 9 bases. V lost 2 bases to trimming and J lost 5 bases; unmatched junction nucleotides: 6. This CDR3 has 15 amino acids. CDR1 and CDR2 from the germline V gene are MNHNY and SVGAGI (reference sequence). The DNA for the CDR3 is TGTGCCAGCAGTTACCCCAACAGGGGGCTGGAGACCCAGTACTTC. Protein sequence: CASSYPNRGLETQYF.

This rearrangement joins TRBV4-2 to TRBJ2-4; 8 nucleotides align to TRBD2. The V gene end was trimmed by 0 bases and the J gene end by 0 bases; junction bases not matched to a gene: 10. The CDR3 is 19 amino acids. The germline gives CDR1 LGHNA, CDR2 YNFKEQ. The CDR3 is CASSQDDVRGGLAKNIQYF. CDR3 DNA sequence: TGTGCCAGCAGCCAAGATGACGTGCGCGGGGGGCTAGCCAAAAACATTCAGTACTTC.

The chain has TRBV7-9 and TRBJ2-3, with TRBD2 matching 12 bases. The CDR3 has 16 residues. The J segment lost 6 bases and the V segment lost 4 bases, leaving 8 bases of the junction unmatched. CDR1 and CDR2 (germline): SEHNR, FQNEAQ (reference sequence). The CDR3 reads CASSSGPSGGADTQYF. CDR3 DNA: TGTGCCAGCAGCTCAGGTCCTAGCGGGGGGGCCGATACGCAGTATTTT.

The rearrangement uses TRBV9 and TRBJ2-6; 10 bases are shared with TRBD1. The V segment lost 4 bases and the J segment 3 bases; nucleotides outside the gene matches: 7. The CDR3 totals 17 residues. Germline values: CDR1 SGDLS, CDR2 YYNGEE. Here the CDR3 reads CASSSRTGGFGANVLTF. The CDR3 region has the DNA TGTGCCAGCAGCTCTCGGACAGGGGGTTTTGGGGCCAACGTCCTGACTTTC.

The chain is built from TRBV10-2 and TRBJ2-3, with D perhaps matching TRBD1 (6 bases). Germline V gene lookup returns CDR1 WSHSY and CDR2 SAAADI. There are 11 residues in the CDR3. V was pared by 7 bases and J by 4 bases, with 6 bases between. The CDR3 region has the DNA TGCGCCAGCAAGGGGGCAGATACGCAGTATTTT. Translation: CASKGADTQYF.

The V gene is TRBV4-1, the J gene TRBJ2-6; TRBD2 agrees at 13 bases. The ends lost 6 bases at V and 0 bases at J; junction bases unmatched: 11. CDR1 and CDR2 from the germline V gene are MGHRA and YSYEKL. The CDR3 totals 20 residues. The CDR3 nucleotides read TGCGCCAGCAGTAGAACAGTCGGACTAGCGGGAGACTCTGGGGCCAACGTCCTGACTTTC. Residues: CASSRTVGLAGDSGANVLTF.

This chain uses TRBV7-2 with TRBJ2-7; D may be TRBD1 (6 bases). The CDR3 contains 13 residues. V lost 9 bases and J lost 0, with 12 bases in between. Germline CDR1 reads SGHTA; CDR2 reads FQGNSA. CDR3 loop: CASTRTASYEQYF. CDR3 DNA sequence: TGTGCCAGTACTCGGACAGCCTCCTACGAGCAGTACTTC.

The rearrangement links TRBV4-3 to TRBJ2-2, with TRBD1 as a possible D gene (5 bases). In germline, CDR1 is LGHNA, CDR2 YSLEER. The CDR3 covers 17 residues. The germline V and J ends were trimmed by 0 bases and 0 bases, with 11 bases remaining between them. The CDR3 is CASSQEGRGSNTGELFF. Written as DNA, the CDR3 is TGCGCCAGCAGCCAAGAGGGAAGGGGTTCGAACACCGGGGAGCTGTTTTTT.

The chain carries TRBV5-6 and TRBJ1-1; 7 nucleotides agree with TRBD1. The CDR3 totals 11 residues. With 2 bases clipped from V and 8 bases from J, the junction kept 0 bases outside the gene matches. Germline V gene data show CDR1 as SGHDT and CDR2 as YYEEEE. CDR3 region: CASSFRGEAFF. The CDR3 bases are TGTGCCAGCAGCTTCAGGGGGGAAGCTTTCTTT.

This chain links TRBV30 with TRBJ1-4; D not resolved. The germline V gene encodes CDR1 GTSNPN and CDR2 SVGIG (reference sequence). With 2 bases removed from V and 5 bases from J, the gap between germline ends came to 12 bases. The CDR3 loop spans 14 amino acids. The CDR3 region is CAWSTGSGNEKLFF. CDR3 sequence (DNA): TGTGCCTGGAGTACTGGGTCGGGGAATGAAAAACTGTTTTTT.

The rearrangement uses TRBV6-6 and TRBJ1-3, with TRBD1 as a possible D gene (6 bases). Germline V lookup: CDR1 MNHNY, CDR2 SVGAGI (reference sequence). The CDR3 spans 15 residues. V shed 4 bases and J shed 4 bases, with 14 bases lying between them. The CDR3 is CASSWVGATGNTIYF. The CDR3 DNA is TGTGCCAGCAGTTGGGTGGGGGCAACGGGAAACACCATATATTTT.

The chain uses TRBV29-1 and TRBJ1-4, with 8 bases identical to TRBD1. CDR1 and CDR2 (germline): SQVTM, ANQGSEA. The CDR3 runs to 13 residues. With V trimmed by 4 bases and J by 8 bases, 6 bases remained unmatched. The DNA of the CDR3 is TGCAGCGTTGGGGCAGGGGGCGAAGAAAAACTGTTTTTT. Translating gives CSVGAGGEEKLFF.

The V call is TRBV4-3, the J call TRBJ2-3; TRBD1 might be the D (5 bases). Germline CDR1 is LGHNA and CDR2 is YSLEER. V lost 5 bases and J lost 4, with 13 bases in between. This CDR3 has 14 residues. The chain's CDR3 is CASSSTQGPDTQYF. For the CDR3, the DNA is TGCGCCAGCAGCTCCACGCAGGGTCCAGATACGCAGTATTTT.

The J gene is TRBJ2-7, the V gene TRBV5-1; a possible D gene is TRBD1 (6 bases). Trimming stripped 0 bases from V and 5 bases from J, with 18 bases between. The germline V gene has CDR1 SGHRS and CDR2 YFSETQ. This CDR3 region has 16 residues. The CDR3, as DNA: TGCGCCAGCAGCTTGGTTGTAACAGGGAAGACGAACGAGCAGTACTTC. It translates to CASSLVVTGKTNEQYF.

The J gene is TRBJ1-1, the V gene TRBV5-3; weak D call: TRBD1 (6 bases). Being an ORF, TRBV5-3 has a function that is uncertain. CDR3 length: 14 amino acids. The ends were cut back, 0 bases at V and 2 bases at J, with 8 bases in the middle. The CDR3 region is CARSLGTVNTEAFF. Here the CDR3 DNA reads TGTGCCAGAAGCTTGGGGACAGTTAACACTGAAGCTTTCTTT.

The chain couples TRBV7-9 to TRBJ1-2; 7 nucleotides align to TRBD1. V lost 2 bases and J lost 9; bases outside the gene matches: 12. Germline CDR1 and CDR2: SEHNR and FQNEAQ (reference sequence). The CDR3 is 15 residues long. For the CDR3, the DNA is TGTGCCAGCAGCTTAAAATCGGGCGGGACAGCTCGCTACACCTTC. Encoded protein: CASSLKSGGTARYTF. Based on the CDR3 plus reference TRBV7-9 and TRBJ1-2, the full variable domain is DTGVSQNPRHKITKRGQNVTFRCDPISEHNRLYWYRQTLGQGPEFLTYFQNEAQLEKSRLLSDRFSAERPKGSFSTLEIQRTEQGDSAMYLCASSLKSGGTARYTFGSGTRLTVV.

J is TRBJ2-1 and V is TRBV9, with D perhaps matching TRBD2 (7 bases). Germline V gene lookup returns CDR1 SGDLS and CDR2 YYNGEE. This CDR3 comprises 16 residues. The V end lost 0 bases, the J end lost 2 bases, and 12 bases lay between the germline ends. This CDR3 is CASSVVGGGPYNEQFF. In DNA, the CDR3 is TGTGCCAGCAGCGTAGTAGGCGGGGGCCCCTACAATGAGCAGTTCTTC.

The gene calls are TRBV19 and TRBJ1-5; D remains unclear. This CDR3 contains 15 residues. Germline-derived CDR1 and CDR2 are LNHDA and SQIVND (reference sequence). The V and J ends lost 6 bases and 3 bases respectively, with 15 bases between them. The CDR3 nucleotides read TGTGCCAGTAGCGCGGAGGCCCTTGTCAATCAGCCCCAGCATTTT. It is translated as CASSAEALVNQPQHF. The full variable domain, with the rest looked up from reference TRBV19 and TRBJ1-5, is DGGITQSPKYLFRKEGQNVTLSCEQNLNHDAMYWYRQDPGQGLRLIYYSQIVNDFQKGDIAEGYSVSREKKESFPLTVTSAQKNPTAFYLCASSAEALVNQPQHFGDGTRLSIL.

V is TRBV5-1 and J is TRBJ2-5, with D possibly being TRBD1 (6 bases). V lost 3 bases and J lost 2, with 17 bases in between. CDR3 size: 16 residues. The germline V gene encodes CDR1 SGHRS and CDR2 YFSETQ. In DNA form, the CDR3 reads TGCGCCAGCAGCTCAGCAAGAACAGGGTGGCAAGAGACCCAGTACTTC. It specifies CASSSARTGWQETQYF.

The rearrangement uses TRBV12-5 and TRBJ2-7; a weak D match, TRBD1 (6 bases). This CDR3 is built from 13 residues. CDR1 is LGHNT and CDR2 is FRNRAP in the germline V gene. V was cut by 4 bases and J by 3 bases, with 10 bases left in between. The CDR3 nucleotides are TGTGCTAGTGGTTCGGGACAAGACTACGAGCAGTACTTC. It translates to CASGSGQDYEQYF.

V and J are TRBV13 and TRBJ2-5; D may be TRBD1 (5 bases). With the DNA end fitting TRBJ2-7 better, the J assignment may be wrong. Germline lookup yields CDR1 PRHDT and CDR2 FYEKMQ (reference sequence). This CDR3 comprises 15 residues. The CDR3 reads CASSWSQGVNYEQYF. Here the CDR3 DNA reads TGTGCCAGCAGCTGGTCCCAGGGTGTGAACTACGAGCAGTACTTC.

This clone appeared a few times. Other DNA sequences in this sample translate to the same CDR3. The rearrangement uses TRBV4-3 and TRBJ2-2; a weak D match, TRBD2 (6 bases). The CDR3 has 16 residues. V was trimmed by 0 bases and J by 7 bases, leaving 15 bases between them. CDR1 and CDR2 (germline): LGHNA, YSLEER. Written as DNA, the CDR3 is TGCGCCAGCAGCCAAGATTGGGGGACTGGGGGCGGGGAGCTGTTTTTT. This encodes CASSQDWGTGGGELFF.